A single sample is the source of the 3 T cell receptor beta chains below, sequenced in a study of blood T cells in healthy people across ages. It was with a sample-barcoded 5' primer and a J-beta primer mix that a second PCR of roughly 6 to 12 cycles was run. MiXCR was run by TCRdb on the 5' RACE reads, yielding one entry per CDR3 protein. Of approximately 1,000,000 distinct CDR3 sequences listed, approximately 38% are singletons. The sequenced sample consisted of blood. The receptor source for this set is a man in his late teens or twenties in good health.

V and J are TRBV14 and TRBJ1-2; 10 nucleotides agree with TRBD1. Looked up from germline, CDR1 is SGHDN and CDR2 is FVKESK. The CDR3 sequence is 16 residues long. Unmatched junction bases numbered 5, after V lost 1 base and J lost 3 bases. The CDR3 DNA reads TGTGCCAGCAGCCAAGTTCGGGACAGGGGTTACTATGGCTACACCTTC. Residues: CASSQVRDRGYYGYTF.

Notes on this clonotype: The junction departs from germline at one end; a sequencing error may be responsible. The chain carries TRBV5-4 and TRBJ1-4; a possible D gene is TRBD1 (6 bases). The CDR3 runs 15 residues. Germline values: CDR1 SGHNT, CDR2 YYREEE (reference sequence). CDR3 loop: CAGSLQGRANEKLFF. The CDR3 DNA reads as TGTGCCGGCAGCTTACAGGGCAGGGCTAATGAAAAACTGTTTTTT.

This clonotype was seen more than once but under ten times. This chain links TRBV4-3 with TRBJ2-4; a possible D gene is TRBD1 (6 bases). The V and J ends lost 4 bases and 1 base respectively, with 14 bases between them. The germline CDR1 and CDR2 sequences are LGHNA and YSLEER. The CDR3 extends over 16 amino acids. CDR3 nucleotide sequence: TGCGCCAGCAGCCCAGACGGTACAGGGGCCAAAAACATTCAGTACTTC. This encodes CASSPDGTGAKNIQYF.